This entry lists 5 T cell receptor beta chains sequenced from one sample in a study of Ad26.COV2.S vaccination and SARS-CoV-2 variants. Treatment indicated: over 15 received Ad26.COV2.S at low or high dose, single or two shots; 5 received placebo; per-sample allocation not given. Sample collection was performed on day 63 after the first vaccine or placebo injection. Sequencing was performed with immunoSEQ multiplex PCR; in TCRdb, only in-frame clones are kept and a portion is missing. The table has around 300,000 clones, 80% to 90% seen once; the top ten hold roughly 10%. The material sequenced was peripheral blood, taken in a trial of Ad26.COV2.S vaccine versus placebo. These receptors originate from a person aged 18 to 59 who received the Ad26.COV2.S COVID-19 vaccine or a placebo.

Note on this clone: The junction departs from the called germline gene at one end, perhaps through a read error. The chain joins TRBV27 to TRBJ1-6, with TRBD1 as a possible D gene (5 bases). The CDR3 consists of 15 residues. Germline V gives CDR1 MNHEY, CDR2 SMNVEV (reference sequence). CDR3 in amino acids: CASRLAGLGGSPLHF. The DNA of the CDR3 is TGTGCCAGCCGTTTGGCGGGACTGGGGGGTTCACCCCTCCACTTT.

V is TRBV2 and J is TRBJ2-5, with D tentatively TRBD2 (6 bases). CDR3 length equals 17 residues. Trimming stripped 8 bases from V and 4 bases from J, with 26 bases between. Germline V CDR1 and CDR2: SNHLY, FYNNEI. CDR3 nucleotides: TGTGCCAGCGAAAAAATGGGACTGAACCTTAAAGGAGAGACCCAGTACTTC. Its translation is CASEKMGLNLKGETQYF.

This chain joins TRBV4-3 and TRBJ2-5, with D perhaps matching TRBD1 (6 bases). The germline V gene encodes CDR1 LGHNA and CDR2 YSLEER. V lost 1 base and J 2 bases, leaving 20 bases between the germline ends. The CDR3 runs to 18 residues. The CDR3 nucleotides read TGCGCCAGCAGCCAAGTTACCCTTGGGGGCAGAACTCAAGAGACCCAGTACTTC. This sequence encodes CASSQVTLGGRTQETQYF.

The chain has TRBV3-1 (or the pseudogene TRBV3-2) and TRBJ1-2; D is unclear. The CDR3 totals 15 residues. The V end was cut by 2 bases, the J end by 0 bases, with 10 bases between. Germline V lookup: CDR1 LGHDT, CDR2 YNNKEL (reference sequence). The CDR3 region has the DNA TGTGCCAGCAGCCAAAGGACTACAGCTAACTATGGCTACACCTTC. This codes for CASSQRTTANYGYTF.

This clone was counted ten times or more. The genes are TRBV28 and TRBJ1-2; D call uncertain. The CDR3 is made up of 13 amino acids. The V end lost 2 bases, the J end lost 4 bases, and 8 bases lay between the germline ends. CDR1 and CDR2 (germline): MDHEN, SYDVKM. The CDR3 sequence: CASSLETSYGYTF. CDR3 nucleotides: TGTGCCAGCAGTTTAGAGACATCCTATGGCTACACCTTC.